This T cell receptor beta chain was observed in a study of T cells in Graves' hyperthyroidism and ophthalmopathy. Points from the study as a whole: Ophthalmopathy was predicted by the model a median of roughly 6.6 months ahead of onset.

This clonotype has just a few counts. Its antigen is unknown. The CDR3 is 15 residues long. After removal of 4 bases from V and 2 bases from J, the junction contained 5 bases not matched to a gene. The germline V gene has CDR1 LGHNT and CDR2 FRNRAP. RNA transcripts yielded amplified TCR beta CDR3 regions. The primer set for the first-round RT-PCR of the TCR CDR3 was HTBI. TCRdb independently ran MiXCR on the multiplex PCR reads; one entry per CDR3 protein. The data contain about 570,000 distinct CDR3 sequences, roughly 50% of them singletons. Used for diagnoses were clinical symptoms, serum thyroxine and TRAb, thyroid ultrasound and orbital computed tomography.

This chain joins TRBV12-5 and TRBJ1-1; 9 nucleotides align to TRBD1. This TCR was sampled from an adult woman with Graves' disease, either hyperthyroidism or ophthalmopathy (not recorded which). The sequenced sample consisted of peripheral blood or thyroid tissue (not recorded which). The CDR3 region has the DNA TGTGCTAGTGGTTGGCCGGGACAGGGAAACACTGAAGCTTTCTTT. Its protein product is CASGWPGQGNTEAFF.